This T cell receptor beta chain was captured in a study of chemoradiotherapy in HPV16-positive cancers. This CDR3 is 11 amino acids long. The germline V gene has CDR1 SQVTM and CDR2 ANQGSEA. Trimming took 5 bases from V and 2 from J, leaving 6 bases between them. The repertoire was sequenced with immunoSEQ multiplex PCR; TCRdb's copy has only in-frame clones and lacks some. This sample has more than 8,000 clones, with around 73% found just once. This TCR was recovered from a human donor with HPV-associated anogenital cancer. The J gene is TRBJ2-5, the V gene TRBV29-1; D is unclear. Sample collection occurred from a patient who underwent chemoradiotherapy. The chain's CDR3 is CSVSVQETQYF. The CDR3 bases are TGCAGCGTTTCCGTACAAGAGACCCAGTACTTC.